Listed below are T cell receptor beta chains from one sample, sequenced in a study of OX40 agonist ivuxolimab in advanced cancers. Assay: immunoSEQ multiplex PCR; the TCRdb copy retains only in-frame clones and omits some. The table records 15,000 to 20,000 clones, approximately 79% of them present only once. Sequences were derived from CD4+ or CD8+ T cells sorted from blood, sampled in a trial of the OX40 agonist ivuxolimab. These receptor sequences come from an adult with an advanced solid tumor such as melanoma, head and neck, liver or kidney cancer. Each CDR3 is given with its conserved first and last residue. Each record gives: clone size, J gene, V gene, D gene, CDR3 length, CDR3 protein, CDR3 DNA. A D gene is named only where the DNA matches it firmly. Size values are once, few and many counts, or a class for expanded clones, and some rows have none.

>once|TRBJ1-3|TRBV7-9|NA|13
CASSLGFGNTIYF
TGTGCCAGCAGCTTAGGGTTTGGAAACACCATATATTTT
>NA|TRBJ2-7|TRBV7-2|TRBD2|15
CASRFGSGASYEQYF
TGTGCCAGCAGATTTGGAAGCGGGGCGTCCTACGAGCAGTACTTC
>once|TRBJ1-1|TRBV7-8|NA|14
CASTMSRMNTEAFF
TGTGCCAGCACGATGAGCAGGATGAACACTGAAGCTTTCTTT
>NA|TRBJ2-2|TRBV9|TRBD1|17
CASSETAGTVETGELFF
TGTGCCAGCAGCGAGACCGCCGGGACAGTAGAAACCGGGGAGCTGTTTTTT
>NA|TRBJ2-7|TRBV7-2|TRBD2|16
CASSLSASGAYYEQYF
TGTGCCAGCAGCTTATCGGCTAGCGGAGCCTATTACGAGCAGTACTTC
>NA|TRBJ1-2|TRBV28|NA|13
CASSLLQNYGYTF
TGTGCCAGCAGTTTACTACAGAACTATGGCTACACCTTC
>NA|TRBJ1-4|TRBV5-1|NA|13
CASSLYRGEKLFF
TGCGCCAGCAGCCTATACCGGGGTGAAAAACTGTTTTTT
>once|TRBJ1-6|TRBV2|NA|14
CASSGPGTDSPLHF
TGTGCCAGCAGTGGCCCAGGGACGGACTCACCCCTCCACTTT
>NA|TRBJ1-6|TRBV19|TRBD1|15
CASSFRQGDSSPLHF
TGTGCCAGTAGTTTCCGACAGGGCGACAGTTCACCCCTCCACTTT
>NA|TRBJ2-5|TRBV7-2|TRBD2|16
CASSLGVAGRAETQYF
TGTGCCAGCAGCTTAGGGGTAGCGGGAAGAGCTGAGACCCAGTACTTC
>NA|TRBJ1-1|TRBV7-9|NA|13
CASSLMSEQEAFF
TGTGCCAGCAGCTTAATGTCCGAACAGGAAGCTTTCTTT
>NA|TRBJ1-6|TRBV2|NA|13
CASSLRINSPLHF
TGTGCCAGCAGCCTGAGGATCAATTCACCCCTCCACTTT
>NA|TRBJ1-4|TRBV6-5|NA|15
CASKGNRAYNEKLFF
TGTGCCAGCAAAGGAAATCGAGCCTATAATGAAAAACTGTTTTTT
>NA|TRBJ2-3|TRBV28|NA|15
CASSSYGRNTDTQYF
TGTGCCAGCAGCTCTTATGGGAGAAACACAGATACGCAGTATTTT
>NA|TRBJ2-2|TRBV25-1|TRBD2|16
CASSRGGYANTGELFF
TGTGCCAGCAGTCGCGGGGGATACGCGAACACCGGGGAGCTGTTTTTT
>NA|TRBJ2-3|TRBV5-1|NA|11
CASSLRDTQYF
TGCGCCAGCAGCTTGAGAGATACGCAGTATTTT
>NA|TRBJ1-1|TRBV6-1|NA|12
CASERVSTEAFF
TGTGCCAGTGAAAGGGTCAGCACTGAAGCTTTCTTT
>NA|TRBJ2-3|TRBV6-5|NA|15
CASSPMGPGTDTQYF
TGTGCCAGCAGCCCAATGGGGCCCGGCACAGATACGCAGTATTTT
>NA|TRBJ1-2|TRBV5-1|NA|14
CASSLNVGQVGYTF
TGCGCCAGCAGCTTGAACGTGGGGCAGGTTGGCTACACCTTC
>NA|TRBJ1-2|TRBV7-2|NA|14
CASSFQATLYGYTF
TGTGCCAGCAGCTTTCAAGCGACCCTCTATGGCTACACCTTC
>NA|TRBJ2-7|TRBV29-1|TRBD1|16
CSVEGSGRTGSYEQYF
TGCAGCGTTGAAGGGAGCGGTCGGACAGGGAGCTACGAGCAGTACTTC
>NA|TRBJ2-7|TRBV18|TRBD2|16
CASSPPVTSGVYEQYF
TGTGCCAGCTCACCACCGGTAACTAGCGGCGTGTACGAGCAGTACTTC
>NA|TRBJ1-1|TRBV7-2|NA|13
CASSLYQNAEAFF
TGTGCCAGCAGCTTATACCAGAACGCTGAAGCTTTCTTT
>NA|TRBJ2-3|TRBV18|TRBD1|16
CASSPANRGRADTQYF
TGTGCCAGCTCACCAGCGAACAGGGGGCGAGCAGATACGCAGTATTTT
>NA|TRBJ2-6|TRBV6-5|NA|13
CASSYSGANVLTF
TGTGCCAGCAGTTACTCTGGGGCCAACGTCCTGACTTTC
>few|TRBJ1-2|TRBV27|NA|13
CASSFTGSSGYTF
TGTGCCAGCAGTTTTACAGGGAGCAGCGGCTACACCTTC
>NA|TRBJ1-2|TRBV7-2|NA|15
CASSLDRDGGYGYTF
TGTGCCAGCAGCTTAGACAGGGACGGGGGCTATGGCTACACCTTC
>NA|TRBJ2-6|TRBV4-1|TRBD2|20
CASSQAFLGGSSSGANVLTF
TGCGCCAGCAGCCAAGCTTTTTTGGGCGGGAGTTCGTCTGGGGCCAACGTCCTGACTTTC
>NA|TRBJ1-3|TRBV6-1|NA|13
CASNRQEGNTIYF
TGTGCCAGCAATCGACAGGAAGGAAACACCATATATTTT
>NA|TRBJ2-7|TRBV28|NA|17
CASSLPWGTPVSYEQYF
TGTGCCAGCAGTTTACCCTGGGGTACCCCGGTCTCCTACGAGCAGTACTTC
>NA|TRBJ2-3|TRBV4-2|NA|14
CASSQSGSTDTQYF
TGTGCCAGCAGCCAATCAGGAAGCACAGATACGCAGTATTTT
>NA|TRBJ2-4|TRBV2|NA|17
CASSVGSSNTAKNIQYF
TGTGCCAGCAGTGTGGGTAGCTCAAACACGGCCAAAAACATTCAGTACTTC
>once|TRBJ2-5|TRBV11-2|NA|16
CASSLRDSITKETQYF
TGTGCCAGCAGCCTAAGGGACTCCATCACGAAAGAGACCCAGTACTTC
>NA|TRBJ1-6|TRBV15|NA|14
CATSPRTENSPLHF
TGTGCCACCAGCCCCCGGACAGAGAATTCACCCCTCCACTTT
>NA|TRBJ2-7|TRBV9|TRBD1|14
CASNRQGSAYEQYF
TGTGCCAGCAACCGACAGGGTTCCGCCTACGAGCAGTACTTC
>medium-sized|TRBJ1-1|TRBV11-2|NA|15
CASSSWEGMNTEAFF
TGTGCCAGCAGCTCATGGGAGGGAATGAACACTGAAGCTTTCTTT
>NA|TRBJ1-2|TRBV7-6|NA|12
CASSRGGYGYTF
TGTGCCAGCAGCCGCGGGGGCTATGGCTACACCTTC
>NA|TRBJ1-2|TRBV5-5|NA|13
CASSRDANYGYTF
TGTGCCAGCAGCAGGGACGCGAACTATGGCTACACCTTC
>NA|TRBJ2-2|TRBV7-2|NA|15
CASSQTQGEGGELFF
TGTGCCAGCAGCCAGACGCAGGGAGAAGGCGGGGAGCTGTTTTTT
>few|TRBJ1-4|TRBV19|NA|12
CASSNQGIRLFF
TGTGCCAGTAGTAATCAGGGGATTCGACTGTTTTTT
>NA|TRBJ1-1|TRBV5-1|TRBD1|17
CASSLLTTGGVSTEAFF
TGCGCCAGCAGCCTATTAACTACAGGGGGCGTCAGTACTGAAGCTTTCTTT
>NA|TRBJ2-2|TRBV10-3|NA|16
CAISESTLTNTGELFF
TGTGCCATCAGTGAGTCGACACTAACGAACACCGGGGAGCTGTTTTTT
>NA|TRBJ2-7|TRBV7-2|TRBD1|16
CASSLAPGTGYYEQYF
TGTGCCAGCAGCTTGGCCCCCGGGACAGGGTACTACGAGCAGTACTTC
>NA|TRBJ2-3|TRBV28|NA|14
CASSPQGGTDTQYF
TGTGCCAGCAGTCCCCAAGGGGGGACAGATACGCAGTATTTT
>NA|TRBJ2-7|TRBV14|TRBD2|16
CASDPRTSGVAYEQYF
TGTGCCAGCGACCCCAGGACTAGCGGGGTAGCCTACGAGCAGTACTTC
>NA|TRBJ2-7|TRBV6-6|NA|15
CASSYSWGALGEQYF
TGTGCCAGCAGTTACAGTTGGGGGGCCCTGGGCGAGCAGTACTTC
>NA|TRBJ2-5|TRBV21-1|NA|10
CASSKETQYF
TGTGCCAGCAGCAAAGAGACCCAGTACTTC
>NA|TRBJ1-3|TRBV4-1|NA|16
CASSAPSRIAGNTIYF
TGCGCCAGCAGCGCGCCCTCCAGGATTGCTGGAAACACCATATATTTT
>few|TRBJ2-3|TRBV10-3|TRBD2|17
CAISETMSGGYTDTQYF
TGTGCCATCAGTGAGACAATGAGCGGGGGATACACAGATACGCAGTATTTT
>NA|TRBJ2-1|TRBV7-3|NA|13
CASSLMVYNEQFF
TGTGCCAGCAGCTTAATGGTATACAATGAGCAGTTCTTC
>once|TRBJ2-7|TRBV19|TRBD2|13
CASSRGESYEQYF
TGTGCCAGTAGCCGGGGGGAAAGCTACGAGCAGTACTTC
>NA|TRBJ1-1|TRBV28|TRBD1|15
CASSLWAGGMTEAFF
TGTGCCAGCAGTTTATGGGCAGGGGGCATGACTGAAGCTTTCTTT
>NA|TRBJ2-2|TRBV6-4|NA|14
CASSPDSATGELFF
TGTGCCAGCAGTCCCGACTCAGCCACCGGGGAGCTGTTTTTT
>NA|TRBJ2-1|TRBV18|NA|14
CASSPGELDNEQFF
TGTGCCAGCTCACCTGGGGAGCTAGACAATGAGCAGTTCTTC
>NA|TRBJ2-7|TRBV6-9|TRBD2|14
CASNFARGAYEQYF
TGTGCCAGCAACTTCGCCCGGGGGGCCTACGAGCAGTACTTC
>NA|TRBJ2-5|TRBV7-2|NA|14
CASSPTGFGETQYF
TGTGCCAGCAGCCCAACAGGGTTTGGAGAGACCCAGTACTTC
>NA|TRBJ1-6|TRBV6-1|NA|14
CASSATGGGSPLHF
TGTGCCAGCAGTGCCACCGGGGGTGGGTCACCCCTCCACTTT
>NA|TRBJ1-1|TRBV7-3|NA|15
CASSLRPVRGTEAFF
TGTGCCAGCAGCTTAAGACCGGTTCGGGGCACTGAAGCTTTCTTT